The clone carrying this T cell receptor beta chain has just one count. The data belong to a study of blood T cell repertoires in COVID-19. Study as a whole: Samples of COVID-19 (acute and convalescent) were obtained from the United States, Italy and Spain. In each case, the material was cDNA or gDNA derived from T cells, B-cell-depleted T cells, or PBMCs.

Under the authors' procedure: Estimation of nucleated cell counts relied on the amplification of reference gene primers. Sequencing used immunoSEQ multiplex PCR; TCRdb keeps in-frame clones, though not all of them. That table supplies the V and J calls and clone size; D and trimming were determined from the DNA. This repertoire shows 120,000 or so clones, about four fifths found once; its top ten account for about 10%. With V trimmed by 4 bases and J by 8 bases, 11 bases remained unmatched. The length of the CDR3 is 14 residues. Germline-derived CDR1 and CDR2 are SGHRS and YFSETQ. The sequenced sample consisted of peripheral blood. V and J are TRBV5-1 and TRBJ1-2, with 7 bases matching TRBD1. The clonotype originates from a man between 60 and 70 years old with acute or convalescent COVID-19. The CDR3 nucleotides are TGCGCCAGCAGCGTCGGACAGGACTCGGGGGGCTACACCTTC. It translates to CASSVGQDSGGYTF.